A single sample gave rise to the 30 T cell receptor beta chains below, sequenced in a study of cytomegalovirus exposure and HLA in healthy donors. Researchers ran the PCR with 60 Vbeta and 13 Jbeta primers. Only in-frame clones appear in the TCRdb table, and some are missing; sequencing was by immunoSEQ multiplex PCR. This table holds some 130,000 clones, 79% found once. What was sequenced was PBMCs. The receptor source for this set is a man aged 40-49 years in good health and CMV-seropositive.

This clone was found once. The chain carries TRBV30 and TRBJ1-1; D is ambiguous. The germline gives CDR1 GTSNPN, CDR2 SVGIG (reference sequence). The CDR3 sequence is 13 residues long. Trimming cost V 5 bases and J 5 bases, with 15 bases left between them. This chain's CDR3 is CAWERYRGTEAFF. CDR3 coding DNA: TGTGCCTGGGAGAGGTATCGAGGGACTGAAGCTTTCTTT.

This clone was recorded once. The CDR3 region is CASSMDRITGELFF. CDR3 DNA sequence: TGTGCCAGTAGTATGGACAGAATTACCGGGGAGCTGTTTTTT. V and J are TRBV19 and TRBJ2-2, with D possibly matching TRBD1 (6 bases). The CDR3 covers 14 residues. The ends were cut back, 3 bases at V and 5 bases at J, with 10 bases in the middle. CDR1 is LNHDA, CDR2 SQIVND, per germline (reference sequence).

This clone was found a few times. The chain links TRBV11-3 to TRBJ1-1, with 9 bases identical to TRBD1. The length of the CDR3 is 13 residues. With 5 bases clipped from V and 11 bases from J, the junction kept 9 bases outside the gene matches. Germline CDR1 SGHNT, CDR2 YENEEA. The CDR3: CASSPRTGDQAFF. CDR3 nucleotide sequence: TGTGCCAGCAGCCCCAGGACAGGGGATCAGGCTTTCTTT.

This sequence joins TRBV7-2 and TRBJ2-1; perhaps TRBD2 as D (6 bases). V lost 5 bases, J lost 5 bases, and 16 bases lay in between. Per germline, CDR1 SGHTA and CDR2 FQGNSA. This CDR3 contains 15 residues. CDR3 protein: CASSLDSGVDNEQFF. The CDR3 DNA reads TGTGCCAGCAGCCTAGATTCGGGGGTTGACAATGAGCAGTTCTTC.

The chain combines TRBV6-1 with TRBJ1-3; no definite D call. Trimming left V 0 bases short and J 0 bases short, with 9 bases between. This CDR3 is built from 16 residues. Germline CDR1 MNHNS, CDR2 SASEGT. This CDR3 reads CASSEAGGYSGNTIYF. In DNA form, the CDR3 reads TGTGCCAGCAGTGAAGCAGGAGGCTACTCTGGAAACACCATATATTTT.

This clone was counted a single time. The genes are TRBV6-1 and TRBJ1-1; no definite D call. The CDR3 loop spans 14 amino acids. V was cut by 5 bases and J by 5 bases, with 15 bases left in between. Germline lookup yields CDR1 MNHNS and CDR2 SASEGT. For the CDR3, the DNA is TGTGCCAGCAGTCTAAGGGAGCAAACAACTGAAGCTTTCTTT. Encoded protein: CASSLREQTTEAFF.

The genes are TRBV12-5 and TRBJ2-1; D perhaps matches TRBD2 (5 bases). CDR3 length equals 13 residues. Germline values: CDR1 LGHNT, CDR2 FRNRAP. Trimming shortened V by 0 bases and J by 15 bases, and 15 bases separated the two germline ends. The CDR3 region has the DNA TGTGCTAGTGGTTTGGTACTCGAGGGATTGCGGTTCTTC. As protein: CASGLVLEGLRFF.

The chain is built from TRBV7-2 and TRBJ2-5; D not certain. V was cut by 2 bases and J by 4 bases, with 8 bases left in between. CDR3 size: 13 residues. CDR1 is SGHTA, CDR2 FQGNSA, per germline. The DNA for the CDR3 is TGTGCCAGCAGCTTAAGGCGAGGAGAGACCCAGTACTTC. It encodes CASSLRRGETQYF.

Only a few counts were recorded for this clone. The V call is TRBV7-8, the J call TRBJ1-5; 9 nucleotides line up with TRBD1. The V segment lost 7 bases and the J segment 4 bases; nucleotides outside the gene matches: 5. Germline CDR1 reads SGHVS; CDR2 reads FQNEAQ. The CDR3 is made up of 14 amino acids. The CDR3 bases are TGTGCCAGCACCCGGGACAGGGCTAATCAGCCCCAGCATTTT. This codes for CASTRDRANQPQHF.

CDR3: CASSSGLAGPIYEQYF. The CDR3, as DNA: TGTGCCAGCAGCTCGGGACTAGCGGGGCCAATCTACGAGCAGTACTTC. The chain joins TRBV5-6 to TRBJ2-7; 13 nucleotides agree with TRBD2. V shed 3 bases and J 3 bases; nucleotides not matched to a gene: 6. Germline assignment: CDR1 SGHDT and CDR2 YYEEEE. This CDR3 is 16 amino acids long.

As to this clone: The sample carries other DNA sequences with the same CDR3. This chain uses TRBV7-9 with TRBJ2-5, with TRBD2 identical over 9 bases. The germline gives CDR1 SEHNR, CDR2 FQNEAQ (reference sequence). Unmatched junction bases numbered 5, after V lost 5 bases and J lost 1 base. CDR3 length: 15 residues. DNA of the CDR3: TGTGCCAGCAGCGCCCTAGCGGGGATCCAAGAGACCCAGTACTTC. It codes for CASSALAGIQETQYF.

This chain joins TRBV11-3 and TRBJ2-1, with TRBD1 matching over 9 bases. The germline gives CDR1 SGHNT, CDR2 YENEEA. The V segment lost 6 bases and the J segment 4 bases; nucleotides outside the gene matches: 7. The CDR3 extends over 15 amino acids. CDR3 region: CASRGQGSGYNEQFF. The CDR3 DNA sequence: TGTGCCAGCAGGGGACAGGGTTCAGGGTACAATGAGCAGTTCTTC. Complete variable domain (other parts from reference TRBV11-3 and TRBJ2-1): EAGVVQSPRYKIIEKKQPVAFWCNPISGHNTLYWYLQNLGQGPELLIRYENEEAVDDSQLPKDRFSAERLKGVDSTLKIQPAELGDSAVYLCASRGQGSGYNEQFFGPGTRLTVL.

This rearrangement joins TRBV6-4 to TRBJ2-1; 10 nucleotides line up with TRBD2. V lost 2 bases, J lost 7 bases, and 8 bases stayed unmatched. Germline CDR1 MRHNA, CDR2 SNTAGT. The CDR3 runs 16 residues. The CDR3 sequence: CASSDRASGRNNEQFF. Written as DNA, the CDR3 is TGTGCCAGCAGTGACAGGGCTAGCGGGAGAAATAATGAGCAGTTCTTC.

This clone appeared a single time. V gene TRBV19 combines with J gene TRBJ2-7, with 7 nucleotides matching TRBD1. Germline V gene sequence: CDR1 LNHDA, CDR2 SQIVND (reference sequence). This CDR3 spans 13 amino acids. The junction had 7 bases not matched to a gene; V was cut back by 8 bases and J by 3 bases. The CDR3 region is CASGRTGNYEQYF. In DNA form, the CDR3 reads TGTGCCAGTGGAAGGACAGGAAACTACGAGCAGTACTTC.

The chain carries TRBV6-5 and TRBJ1-5; 7 nucleotides match TRBD1. The CDR3 length is 14 residues. CDR1 MNHEY and CDR2 SVGAGI come from the germline V gene. Losses at the gene ends were 6 bases for V and 7 bases for J; bases not matched to a gene: 9. CDR3 sequence (DNA): TGTGCCAGCAGACTAGGACAGGAACTCCAGCCCCAGCATTTT. This codes for CASRLGQELQPQHF.

This chain links TRBV6-1 with TRBJ1-5; maybe TRBD1 (6 bases). Per germline, CDR1 MNHNS and CDR2 SASEGT. V was clipped by 7 bases and J by 6 bases, with 16 bases between them. The CDR3 spans 14 residues. CDR3 sequence reads: CASKGGASSQPQHF. The CDR3 nucleotides are TGTGCCAGCAAAGGGGGGGCCTCGAGTCAGCCCCAGCATTTT.

This sequence joins TRBV23-1 and TRBJ2-7; 8 nucleotides line up with TRBD2. TRBV23-1 is placed among ORFs of uncertain function. Germline trimming cut 0 bases from V and 0 bases from J; bases unmatched to any gene: 7. The CDR3 extends over 17 amino acids. The CDR3 reads CASSQSVGSGSSYEQYF. The CDR3 nucleotides read TGCGCCAGCAGTCAATCGGTGGGGAGCGGGAGCTCCTACGAGCAGTACTTC.

The rearrangement joins TRBV28 to TRBJ2-1, with 8 bases identical to TRBD2. CDR3 size: 16 residues. The germline V gene encodes CDR1 MDHEN and CDR2 SYDVKM. With 4 bases clipped from V and 2 bases from J, the junction kept 7 bases outside the gene matches. The CDR3 DNA sequence: TGTGCCAGCAGTTCCCTCGGAGCGGGAGCCTACAATGAGCAGTTCTTC. Translation: CASSSLGAGAYNEQFF.

The chain couples TRBV27 to TRBJ2-7, with D possibly matching TRBD2 (5 bases). V lost 1 base, J lost 0 bases, and 10 bases lay in between. Germline CDR1 is MNHEY and CDR2 is SMNVEV (reference sequence). CDR3 length: 15 residues. The CDR3 sequence is CASSLYGGFSYEQYF. The CDR3 DNA follows: TGTGCCAGCAGTTTATATGGCGGGTTCTCCTACGAGCAGTACTTC.

The gene calls are TRBV2 and TRBJ1-1, with D tentatively TRBD1 (5 bases). CDR3 length: 14 amino acids. CDR1 SNHLY and CDR2 FYNNEI come from the germline V gene. Between the trimmed V and J ends, which lost 3 bases and 11 bases, there was a span of 19 bases. In DNA, the CDR3 is TGTGCCAGCAGTGATGACAGTACGGGGGAGAAGGCTTTCTTT. Amino acid sequence: CASSDDSTGEKAFF.

The genes are TRBV30 and TRBJ1-6; possibly TRBD1 for D (6 bases). Germline V gene data show CDR1 as GTSNPN and CDR2 as SVGIG (reference sequence). Trimming removed 2 bases at V and 7 bases at J, with 15 bases between. CDR3 length: 15 residues. This CDR3 is CAWSPRGGRNSPLHF. In nucleotides, the CDR3 is TGTGCCTGGAGTCCACGGGGGGGGCGGAATTCACCCCTCCACTTT.

J is TRBJ2-1 and V is TRBV10-1, with D possibly TRBD2 on 7 matching bases. Trimming removed 3 bases at V and 2 bases at J, with 17 bases between. CDR1 is WNHNN and CDR2 is SYGVQD in the germline V gene (reference sequence). CDR3 length: 17 residues. Written as DNA, the CDR3 is TGCGCCAGCAGTGAATCCCGGGGGGCGGGCACCTACAATGAGCAGTTCTTC. This sequence encodes CASSESRGAGTYNEQFF.

The V and J genes are TRBV4-1 and TRBJ2-5; 9 bases are shared with TRBD1. The V gene end was trimmed by 3 bases and the J gene end by 5 bases; junction bases not matched to a gene: 10. CDR3 length: 16 residues. Germline CDR1 is MGHRA and CDR2 is YSYEKL. The CDR3 protein is CASSHRTGDDEETQYF. The CDR3 nucleotides read TGCGCCAGCAGCCACAGGACAGGGGACGATGAGGAGACCCAGTACTTC.

The chain employs TRBV30 and TRBJ2-3; TRBD2 agrees at 14 bases. This CDR3 is built from 16 residues. V gave up 5 bases and J gave up 5 bases; unmatched junction bases: 9. In germline, CDR1 is GTSNPN, CDR2 SVGIG (reference sequence). CDR3 DNA sequence: TGTGCCTGGGGACTCGGACTAGCGGGGGGCGGAGATACGCAGTATTTT. Protein product: CAWGLGLAGGGDTQYF.

This clone was recorded a few times. This chain uses TRBV15 with TRBJ2-1, with 10 nucleotides matching TRBD2. The CDR3 has 14 residues. The V gene's germline CDR1 is LNHNV and CDR2 YYDKDF (reference sequence). Germline trimming cut 4 bases from V and 7 bases from J; bases unmatched to any gene: 4. CDR3 protein: CATSILAGRNEQFF. In DNA, the CDR3 is TGTGCCACCAGCATACTAGCGGGAAGGAATGAGCAGTTCTTC.

The chain has TRBV2 and TRBJ2-7; 13 bases match TRBD2. CDR1 is SNHLY and CDR2 is FYNNEI in the germline V gene. The CDR3 has 15 residues. Trimming removed 4 bases from V and 6 bases from J; junction bases left unmatched: 6. As DNA, the CDR3 is TGTGCCAGCAGTGGAGTACTAGCGGGAGGGAGCGAGCAGTACTTC. This encodes CASSGVLAGGSEQYF. Looking up the rest from reference TRBV2 and TRBJ2-7 gives the full variable domain: EPEVTQTPSHQVTQMGQEVILRCVPISNHLYFYWYRQILGQKVEFLVSFYNNEISEKSEIFDDQFSVERPDGSNFTLKIRSTKLEDSAMYFCASSGVLAGGSEQYFGPGTRLTVT.

V and J are TRBV29-1 and TRBJ1-6; unclear D gene. Germline CDR1 and CDR2: SQVTM and ANQGSEA. The CDR3 extends over 14 amino acids. The germline V and J ends were trimmed by 5 bases and 7 bases, with 15 bases remaining between them. CDR3 sequence reads: CSVQRGTGNSPLHF. CDR3 sequence (DNA): TGCAGCGTTCAGCGGGGTACGGGGAATTCACCCCTCCACTTT.

V gene TRBV11-2 combines with J gene TRBJ2-2; 12 bases line up with TRBD2. Germline V gene lookup returns CDR1 SGHAT and CDR2 FQNNGV. The CDR3 has 16 residues. The V gene end was trimmed by 4 bases and the J gene end by 6 bases; junction bases not matched to a gene: 6. In DNA form, the CDR3 reads TGTGCCAGCAGCTCTATAGGACTAGCGGGATCCGGGGAGCTGTTTTTT. Translating gives CASSSIGLAGSGELFF.

The chain combines TRBV28 with TRBJ1-1; 8 bases map to TRBD1. V was clipped by 6 bases and J by 11 bases; unmatched bases: 14. The CDR3 loop spans 14 amino acids. CDR1 and CDR2 from the germline V gene are MDHEN and SYDVKM. CDR3 DNA sequence: TGTGCCAGCAGGGACAGGGCCCGGTTCGGTGGTGCTTTCTTT. Amino acids: CASRDRARFGGAFF. The whole variable domain, remainder taken from reference TRBV28 and TRBJ1-1, is DVKVTQSSRYLVKRTGEKVFLECVQDMDHENMFWYRQDPGLGLRLIYFSYDVKMKEKGDIPEGYSVSREKKERFSLILESASTNQTSMYLCASRDRARFGGAFFGQGTRLTVV.

The chain uses TRBV2 and TRBJ1-1; D is perhaps TRBD1 (6 bases). The germline V gene has CDR1 SNHLY and CDR2 FYNNEI. The V end was cut by 7 bases, the J end by 1 base, with 16 bases between. The CDR3 consists of 15 residues. CDR3 residues: CASKSLGHRNTEAFF. In DNA form, the CDR3 reads TGTGCCAGCAAATCACTGGGACACCGGAACACTGAAGCTTTCTTT.